This T cell receptor beta chain appears in the sequencing data of a study of blood T cell repertoires in COVID-19. In the original analysis: Using reference gene primer amplification, nucleated cell counts were estimated. Method: immunoSEQ multiplex PCR; TCRdb's copy keeps in-frame clones and lacks some. V and J calls and clone size come straight from that table; D and trimming were deduced from the DNA. The table lists a few hundred thousand clones, 80% to 90% of them singletons. Germline V gene sequence: CDR1 DFQATT, CDR2 SNEGSKA (reference sequence). The V and J ends lost 3 bases and 8 bases, in that order; junction bases with no gene match: 9. This CDR3 has 14 residues.

The sequence was collected from a woman aged 25 to 39 who had recovered from COVID-19. The sample consisted of PBMCs or T cells enriched from blood (not recorded which). The gene calls are TRBV20-1 and TRBJ2-1, with TRBD2 identical over 8 bases. The chain's CDR3 is CSASVGGAFYEQFF. The CDR3 nucleotides read TGCAGTGCTAGTGTCGGGGGGGCATTCTATGAGCAGTTCTTC.